This TCR beta chain came from a study of shared clonotypes between healthy human individuals (dated by TCRdb to 2020 to 2022). For context, the study as a whole: Two women and a few men aged 18 to 49 years were included in the cohort. For each donor, CD4 naive and CD4 memory were each given three plates, CD8 naive was given two plates, and CD8 memory was given one plate. Blood TCR repertoires of about 5 healthy adults were deeply sequenced to estimate repertoire size and the extent of clonotype sharing between individuals. To increase sequencing depth and limit assay-specific biases, different laboratories used diverse techniques to prepare libraries and sequence TCR repertoires. Between about 0.85 and 9.5 billion PBMCs per donor were obtained by leukapheresis.

As to this clone: It has no known antigen specificity. Per-base qualities were not stored, and no clone one base away is much larger.

Study-level results and caveats: Compared with non-shared clonotypes, the clonotypes found in all four sorted-subset donors had higher generation probabilities. Even with the large sequencing depth, rarefaction of the sorted-subset datasets indicated that sequencing was incomplete. Sampling was restricted to blood, and TCR repertoires in tissues likely differ from the TCR repertoires found in blood. Naive subsets generally had larger estimated clonotype richness than memory subsets. Because the study included only a small number of donors, the genetic and exposure-history diversity represented was limited. Across several donors, 5% to 6% of naive CD4, over 3% of naive CD8, 2.3% of memory CD4, and approximately 0.4% of memory CD8 clonotypes were shared. Pairwise subsampling indicated that sequencing depth was expected to affect the degree of clonotype sharing among donors.

Using the deep immunoSEQ assay, multiplex PCR amplified TCR CDR3 regions from genomic DNA. Genomic DNA extracted from each cell subset was distributed evenly over all wells of several immunoSEQ 96-well plates, and each plate served as one replicate. For sorted subsets, each replicate PCR was loaded with roughly 190 ng genomic DNA, equivalent to about 33,000 T cell genomes. Purified libraries were quantified with a Qubit 3.0 fluorometer, sized on a Bioanalyzer 2100, and re-quantified with the KAPA Library Quantification kit. Each immunoSEQ 96-well plate was sequenced on its own single-read 150-cycle Illumina NextSeq 550 flow cell. In the original analysis: The immunoSEQ output contained only junctional sequences without quality scores, so filtering could not match that applied to full-length reads. Sequences were annotated with PyIR, a Python wrapper for IgBLAST v1.9, using IMGT germline references to assign V/J genes and CDR3. Any read was removed if the V/J assignment was weak (E-value above 1e-6), the CDR3 was missing, or the read contained stop codons, out-of-frame junctions, or ambiguous translated residues. V3J clonotypes were defined as sequences sharing the same inferred V gene, J gene, and CDR3 amino acid sequence. The percentage overlap between two repertoires was calculated by dividing the number of shared unique clonotypes by the size of the smaller repertoire. Three approaches were used to assess repertoire richness: RTK rarefaction, the Chao1 estimator, and Recon v2.1 estimates of unobserved clonotypes. OLGA was used to compute generation probabilities for all TCRbeta clonotypes that the gDNA method yielded from a handful of donors. TCRdb mirrors the immuneACCESS table, restricted to in-frame sequences. Some clones are absent from its copies; in checked studies, under half trace to an unresolved V gene, and the reason for the others is unknown. The D gene and trimming were derived from the DNA, and the V and J assignments and clone size from that table. Across this sample there are 300,000 to 400,000 clones, with under 80% seen only once. The ten top clones hold about a tenth of the sample.

Donors were healthy HIV-negative adults with no recently reported acute infections or vaccinations. All donors were Caucasian adults living in Nashville, Tennessee, USA. CD4+ T cells were enriched through magnetic negative selection, after which naive cells were positively selected on CD45RA and the remaining negative fraction served as the memory subset. After blood collection by leukapheresis, PBMCs were isolated using Ficoll-Histopaque density gradient centrifugation and then cryopreserved in the vapor phase of liquid nitrogen. Analytical flow cytometry was used to check the purity and quantity of each magnetically sorted T cell population. From each sorted fraction, genomic DNA was isolated and quantified by UV absorbance on a Nanodrop 2000c. From the cysteine up to the phenylalanine, the CDR3 has a length of 13 residues. The retained sequence is limited to the CDR3, 39 bases, with the frame set at the first base. CDR1 is given as SEHNR and CDR2 as FQNEAQ, both from the germline V gene (reference sequence). Between the V and J ends, shortened by 2 bases and 5 bases respectively, the junction contains 9 bases.

Sample: memory CD4+ T cells sorted from blood. The cell subset or site label corresponds to: CD45RA-negative fraction. The V and J segments used are TRBV7-9 and TRBJ2-5, with the D gene too uncertain to name. This clonotype originated in a man aged 25 to 40 in good health. The DNA sequence follows: TGTGCCAGCAGCTTATTGCCTAGGGAGACCCAGTACTTC. Its protein product is CASSLLPRETQYF.